This section outlines one T cell receptor beta chain sequence together with its context. A read error may produce the germline difference seen at one junction end. This sample was included in a study of blood T cells in healthy people across ages. CDR3 size: 11 residues. Per germline, CDR1 SQVTM and CDR2 ANQGSEA. The second PCR ran roughly 6 to 11 cycles with a sample-barcoded 5' primer and J-beta primers. One entry per CDR3 protein, called by TCRdb with MiXCR from the 5' RACE reads. The sample contains over a million distinct CDR3 sequences, around 55% of which appear only once. Per-sample PBMC isolation yielded at least 6.5 million cells.

The V call is TRBV29-1, the J call TRBJ2-3; TRBD2 is a possible D gene (5 bases). This TCR was recovered from a young man in good health. The sample was blood. The CDR3, as DNA: TGCAACGTTGAACGGAGGGATACGCAGTATTTT. Its protein is CNVERRDTQYF.